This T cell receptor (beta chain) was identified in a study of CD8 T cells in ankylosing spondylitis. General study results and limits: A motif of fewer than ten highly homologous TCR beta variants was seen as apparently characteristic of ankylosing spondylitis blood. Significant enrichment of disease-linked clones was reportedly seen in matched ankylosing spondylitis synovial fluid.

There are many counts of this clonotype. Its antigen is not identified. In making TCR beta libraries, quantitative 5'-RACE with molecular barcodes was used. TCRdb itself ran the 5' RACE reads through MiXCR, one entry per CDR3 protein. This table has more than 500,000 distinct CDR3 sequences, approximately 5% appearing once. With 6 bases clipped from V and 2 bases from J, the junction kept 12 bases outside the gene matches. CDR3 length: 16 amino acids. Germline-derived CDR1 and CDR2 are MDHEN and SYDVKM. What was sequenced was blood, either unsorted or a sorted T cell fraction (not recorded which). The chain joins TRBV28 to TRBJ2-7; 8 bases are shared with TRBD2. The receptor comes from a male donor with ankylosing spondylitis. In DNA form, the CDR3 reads TGTGCCAGCAGCCCCCTCCCCGCGGGAGGTCCCTACGAGCAGTACTTC. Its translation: CASSPLPAGGPYEQYF.